This TCR beta chain was identified during a study of CD8+CD57+ T cells in acquired aplastic anemia. The template for TCR beta VDJ and CDR3 sequence profiling was genomic DNA. TCRdb re-derived calls from the reads in MiXCR, one entry per CDR3 protein. The table includes approximately 250,000 distinct CDR3 sequences, about 80% detected once. CD8+CD57+ cell expansion had been shown by flow cytometry in patients chosen for sequencing. A remark on this clonotype: Its matching antigen is unknown.

Notes on the study in general: CD8+ Simpson's diversity did not differ significantly between patients and controls. Shared by patients and controls, nearly 30 CD8+ CDR3s were abundant in patients.

The CDR3 loop spans 14 amino acids. Germline V gives CDR1 SQVTM, CDR2 ANQGSEA. Source material: sorted CD4+, CD8+, or CD8+CD57+ T cells (not recorded which) from PBMCs. The chain carries TRBV29-1 and TRBJ1-2; TRBD1 matches at 10 bases. This clonotype originated in a human donor with aplastic anemia. The CDR3 spells CSARSGQGNYGYTF. The CDR3 nucleotides read TGCAGTGCTAGATCGGGACAGGGGAACTATGGCTACACCTTC. Complete variable domain (other parts from reference TRBV29-1 and TRBJ1-2): SAVISQKPSRDICQRGTSLTIQCQVDSQVTMMFWYRQQPGQSLTLIATANQGSEATYESGFVIDKFPISRPNLTFSTLTVSNMSPEDSSIYLCSARSGQGNYGYTFGSGTRLTVV.